This TCR beta chain originates from a study of cytomegalovirus exposure and HLA in healthy donors. 60 Vbeta and 13 Jbeta primers were used in PCR. Profiling relied on immunoSEQ multiplex PCR, and the TCRdb table lists in-frame clones only, not all of them. The sample has 150,000 to 200,000 clones; roughly four fifths are singletons. Germline CDR1 and CDR2: MGHRA and YSYEKL. V lost 4 bases and J lost 4; bases outside the gene matches: 7. CDR3 size: 15 residues. Points from the study as a whole: Investigators reported about 160 TCR beta chains as tied to cytomegalovirus.

Details on this clone: The antigen is unknown.

The material sequenced was PBMCs. This sequence originates from a woman between 40 and 50 years old in good health and CMV-seronegative. The rearrangement uses TRBV4-1 and TRBJ1-1; 9 positions agree with TRBD1. As DNA, the CDR3 is TGCGCCAGCAGCCCACAACAGGGGGCTATCACTGAAGCTTTCTTT. Amino acid sequence: CASSPQQGAITEAFF.